This TCR beta chain stems from a study of technical replicates of blood from a handful of donors. The CDR3 has 14 amino acids. Trimming took 7 bases from V and 8 from J, leaving 18 bases between them. CDR1 SGHNT and CDR2 YYREEE come from the germline V gene (reference sequence). Assay used: immunoSEQ multiplex PCR; TCRdb lists only in-frame clones, some missing. The repertoire holds around 58,000 clones, with approximately 87% as singletons. The chain is built from TRBV5-4 and TRBJ1-4; TRBD1 might be the D (6 bases). The TCR comes from a human donor in good health. Some clones in this sample may be carry-over from other donors' samples. The source material was PBMCs. This CDR3 reads CASSEKKGDEKLFF. The DNA of the CDR3 is TGTGCCAGCTCTGAAAAAAAGGGGGACGAAAAACTGTTTTTT.